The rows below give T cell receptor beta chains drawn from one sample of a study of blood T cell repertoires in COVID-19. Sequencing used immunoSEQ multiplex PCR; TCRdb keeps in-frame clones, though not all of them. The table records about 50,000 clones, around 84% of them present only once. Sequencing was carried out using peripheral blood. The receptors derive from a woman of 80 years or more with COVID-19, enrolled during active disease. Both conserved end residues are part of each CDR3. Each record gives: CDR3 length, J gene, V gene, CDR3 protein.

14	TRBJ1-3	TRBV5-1	CASSQGALGNTIYF
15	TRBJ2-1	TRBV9	CASSEIAGGRNEQFF
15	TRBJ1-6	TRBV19	CASSFQGFYNSPLHF
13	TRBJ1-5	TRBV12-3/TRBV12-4	CASSPQGTQPQHF
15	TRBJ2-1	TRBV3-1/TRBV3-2	CASSQDLQGFNEQFF
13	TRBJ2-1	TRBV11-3	CASSLGLYNEQFF
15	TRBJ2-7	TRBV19	CASSGTGTGSYEQYF
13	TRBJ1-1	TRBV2	CASSTTQNTEAFF
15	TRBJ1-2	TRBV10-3	CAIKLGLGQRRGYTF
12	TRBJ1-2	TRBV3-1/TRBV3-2	CASSQRGDGYTF
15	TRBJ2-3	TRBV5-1	CASSGGRERTDTQYF
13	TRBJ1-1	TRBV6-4	CASSVTENTEAFF
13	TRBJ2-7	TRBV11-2	CASSFLAGSVMYF
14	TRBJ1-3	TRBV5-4	CASSWTGSGNTIYF
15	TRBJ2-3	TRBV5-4	CASSLVAGSTDTQYF
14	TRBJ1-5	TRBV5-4	CASSSDRSNQPQHF
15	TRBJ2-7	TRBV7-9	CASSLGSGGTYEQYF
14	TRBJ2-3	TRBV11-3	CASSLAKRSDTQYF
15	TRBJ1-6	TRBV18	CASSPSWTDDSPLHF
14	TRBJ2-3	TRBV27	CASRRGGPPDTQYF
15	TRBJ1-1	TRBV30	CAWNPTGAWNTEAFF
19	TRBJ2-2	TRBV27	CASSGGLAGGRINTGELFF
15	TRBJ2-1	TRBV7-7	CASSLGGPRANEQFF
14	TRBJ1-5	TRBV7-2	CASSPDRGHQPQHF
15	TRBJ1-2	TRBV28	CASSRLGAANYGYTF
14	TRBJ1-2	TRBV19	CASSIAQGERGYTF
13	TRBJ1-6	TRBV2	CASNRGYNSPLHF
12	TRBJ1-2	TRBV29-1	CSVTRGREGYTF